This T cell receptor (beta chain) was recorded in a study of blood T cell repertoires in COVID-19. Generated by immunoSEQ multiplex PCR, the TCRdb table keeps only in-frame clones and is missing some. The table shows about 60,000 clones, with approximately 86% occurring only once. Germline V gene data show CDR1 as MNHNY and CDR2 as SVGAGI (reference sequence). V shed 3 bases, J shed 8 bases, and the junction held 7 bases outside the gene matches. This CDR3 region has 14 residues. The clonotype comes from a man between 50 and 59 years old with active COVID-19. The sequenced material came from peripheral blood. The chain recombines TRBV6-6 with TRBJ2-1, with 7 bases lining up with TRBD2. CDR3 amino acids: CASSYGGGSYEQFF. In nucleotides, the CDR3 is TGTGCCAGCAGTTATGGGGGGGGGTCGTATGAGCAGTTCTTC.